The 29 T cell receptor beta chains below come from one sample, sequenced in a study of blood T cell repertoires in COVID-19. Produced via immunoSEQ multiplex PCR; TCRdb's table is partial and in-frame only. Here the sample spans around 94,000 clones, approximately 84% being singletons. Sequencing was carried out using peripheral blood. The receptors originated from a man aged 35 to 55 with active or convalescent COVID-19.

A single count supports this clone. V is TRBV3-1 (or the pseudogene TRBV3-2) and J is TRBJ1-1; D remains ambiguous. CDR1 is LGHDT, CDR2 YNNKEL, per germline (reference sequence). This CDR3 spans 11 amino acids. V was cut by 1 base and J by 7 bases, with 4 bases left in between. CDR3 region: CASSQGSEAFF. In DNA, the CDR3 is TGTGCCAGCAGCCAAGGCAGTGAAGCTTTCTTT.

The chain employs TRBV18 and TRBJ2-1; D perhaps matches TRBD1 (5 bases). Trimming stripped 6 bases from V and 2 bases from J, with 8 bases between. This CDR3 has 13 residues. CDR1 KGHSH and CDR2 LQKENI come from the germline V gene. For the CDR3, the DNA is TGTGCCAGCTCCAGGGCCACCTACAATGAGCAGTTCTTC. It is translated as CASSRATYNEQFF.

This CDR3 is CASSPARVGGDIQYF. CDR3 DNA sequence: TGTGCCAGCAGCCCTGCCCGGGTGGGGGGGGACATTCAGTACTTC. V is TRBV3-1 (or the pseudogene TRBV3-2) and J is TRBJ2-4, with 7 bases identical to TRBD2. V lost 4 bases, J lost 8 bases, and 11 bases stayed unmatched. This CDR3 is built from 15 residues. CDR1 LGHDT and CDR2 YNNKEL come from the germline V gene (reference sequence).

The rearrangement joins TRBV7-3 to TRBJ1-3, with D perhaps TRBD1 (5 bases). V was trimmed by 0 bases and J by 4 bases, leaving 10 bases between them. CDR1 is SGHTA, CDR2 FQGTGA, per germline. The CDR3 runs to 15 residues. Written as DNA, the CDR3 is TGTGCCAGCAGCTTAACGTCAGGGAAAGGAAACACCATATATTTT. Translating it yields CASSLTSGKGNTIYF.

This sequence joins TRBV6-2 or TRBV6-3 and TRBJ2-2; TRBD1 is a possible D gene (5 bases). Trimming stripped 2 bases from V and 2 bases from J, with 6 bases between. The V gene's germline CDR1 is MNHEY and CDR2 SVGEGT. This CDR3 region has 14 residues. As DNA, the CDR3 is TGTGCCAGCAGTTACCAGGGAAACACCGGGGAGCTGTTTTTT. Amino acids: CASSYQGNTGELFF.

This clone was seen a few times. This chain connects TRBV3-1 (or the pseudogene TRBV3-2) to TRBJ2-2, with 7 nucleotides matching TRBD1. V trimming: 7 bases; J trimming: 4 bases; junction bases outside the gene matches: 6. The CDR3 spans 14 residues. Germline CDR1 and CDR2: LGHDT and YNNKEL (reference sequence). In DNA, the CDR3 is TGTGCCAGCAATAGGGGGCGTATCACCGGGGAGCTGTTTTTT. Its protein product is CASNRGRITGELFF.

This clone was counted a few times. This chain links TRBV5-6 with TRBJ2-7; 7 bases are shared with TRBD1. Germline assignment: CDR1 SGHDT and CDR2 YYEEEE. Trimming took 4 bases from V and 7 from J; bases not matched to a gene: 20. The CDR3 runs to 17 residues. CDR3 coding DNA: TGTGCCAGCAGCCGTCGGGACAGCTCCCGTGGTGTAGGGGAGCAGTACTTC. Protein product: CASSRRDSSRGVGEQYF.

The gene calls are TRBV6-1 and TRBJ1-5; a weak D match, TRBD1 (6 bases). CDR3 length: 15 amino acids. The V gene lost 5 bases and the J gene lost 7 bases, with 18 bases spanning the gap. Germline V lookup: CDR1 MNHNS, CDR2 SASEGT. This CDR3 is CASSKPGVEWQPQHF. In DNA form, the CDR3 reads TGTGCCAGCAGTAAACCAGGGGTGGAATGGCAGCCCCAGCATTTT.

The chain carries TRBV11-2 and TRBJ1-3; TRBD1 matches 10 bases. Germline CDR1 and CDR2: SGHAT and FQNNGV. V was clipped by 5 bases and J by 6 bases; unmatched bases: 7. The CDR3 totals 15 residues. The CDR3 reads CASSNRDRGENTIYF. In nucleotides, the CDR3 is TGTGCCAGCAGCAACCGGGACAGGGGTGAAAACACCATATATTTT.

The chain has TRBV6-5 and TRBJ2-7; TRBD1 agrees at 7 bases. J gave up 0 bases and V 7 bases, and 6 bases lay outside the gene matches. The CDR3 has 14 amino acids. Germline V gives CDR1 MNHEY, CDR2 SVGAGI. The CDR3 nucleotides are TGTGCCAGCACCGCAGACAGGGCCTCCTACGAGCAGTACTTC. Translated, it gives CASTADRASYEQYF.

The chain combines TRBV30 with TRBJ1-5; TRBD1 aligns across 9 bases. V lost 5 bases and J lost 3; bases outside the gene matches: 17. The CDR3 is 18 residues long. Germline V gene sequence: CDR1 GTSNPN, CDR2 SVGIG (reference sequence). The CDR3 nucleotides are TGTGCCTGGTCCTCACCCTCGACGGGGACAGGGTACAATCAGCCCCAGCATTTT. Protein sequence: CAWSSPSTGTGYNQPQHF.

The V call is TRBV18, the J call TRBJ1-1, with a possible D match to TRBD1 (5 bases). This CDR3 is built from 13 residues. Deletions cut 2 bases from V and 4 bases from J, with 8 bases between. CDR1 KGHSH and CDR2 LQKENI come from the germline V gene. The CDR3 reads CASSPDRTTEAFF. For the CDR3, the DNA is TGTGCCAGCTCACCAGACAGAACCACTGAAGCTTTCTTT.

This chain connects TRBV19 to TRBJ2-3; D may be TRBD2 (5 bases). The CDR3 contains 13 residues. Trimming removed 8 bases from V and 5 bases from J, with 14 bases in between. Looked up from germline, CDR1 is LNHDA and CDR2 is SQIVND (reference sequence). CDR3 coding DNA: TGTGCCAGTGATGGGCGGGTGGGAGATACGCAGTATTTT. It specifies CASDGRVGDTQYF.

This chain links TRBV9 with TRBJ2-5; D is perhaps TRBD1 (6 bases). The CDR3 length is 13 residues. The germline gives CDR1 SGDLS, CDR2 YYNGEE. Trimming took 0 bases from V and 5 from J, leaving 8 bases between them. CDR3 in amino acids: CASSVGQGETQYF. As DNA, the CDR3 is TGTGCCAGCAGCGTAGGGCAGGGGGAGACCCAGTACTTC.

V and J are TRBV5-5 and TRBJ2-2; TRBD2 matches 7 bases. Germline CDR1 SGHKS, CDR2 YYEKEE (reference sequence). Unmatched junction bases numbered 5, after V lost 3 bases and J lost 3 bases. The CDR3 consists of 15 residues. DNA for the CDR3: TGTGCCAGCAGCTCCGGGACTACCTACACCGGGGAGCTGTTTTTT. Encoded protein: CASSSGTTYTGELFF.

This chain links TRBV7-6 with TRBJ1-1; the match to TRBD1 covers 7 bases. The V and J ends lost 5 bases and 3 bases, in that order; junction bases with no gene match: 6. Germline V CDR1 and CDR2: SGHVS, FNYEAQ. CDR3 length: 14 residues. DNA of the CDR3: TGTGCCAGCAGCCGGACAGGATATCACACTGAAGCTTTCTTT. Translated: CASSRTGYHTEAFF.

This clone was observed once. This sequence joins TRBV7-3 and TRBJ1-1, with D unresolved. Germline CDR1 is SGHTA and CDR2 is FQGTGA. This CDR3 contains 14 residues. V dropped 8 bases and J dropped 7 bases, with 20 bases sitting between them. DNA of the CDR3: TGTGCCAGCGCCCTAGAACGGGGTTATAATGAAGCTTTCTTT. It is translated as CASALERGYNEAFF.

This rearrangement joins TRBV28 to TRBJ2-7, with 7 bases aligning to TRBD2. The CDR3 spans 14 residues. Germline CDR1 MDHEN, CDR2 SYDVKM. The ends lost 1 base at V and 3 bases at J; junction bases unmatched: 3. CDR3 sequence: CASSLSGEGYEQYF. Here the CDR3 DNA reads TGTGCCAGCAGTTTATCCGGGGAGGGCTACGAGCAGTACTTC.

The chain employs TRBV29-1 and TRBJ2-7; TRBD1 agrees at 9 bases. This CDR3 has 15 amino acids. Germline values: CDR1 SQVTM, CDR2 ANQGSEA. V lost 6 bases, J lost 5 bases, and 14 bases stayed unmatched. CDR3 in amino acids: CSVAGTGTGPNEQYF. As DNA, the CDR3 is TGCAGCGTCGCGGGGACCGGGACAGGGCCGAACGAGCAGTACTTC.

J is TRBJ1-1 and V is TRBV4-1; D is unclear. The CDR3 totals 16 residues. In germline, CDR1 is MGHRA, CDR2 YSYEKL. V gave up 1 base and J gave up 6 bases, with 18 bases separating them. The CDR3 spells CASSQAIGVTWAEAFF. Here the CDR3 DNA reads TGCGCCAGCAGCCAAGCCATCGGGGTGACTTGGGCTGAAGCTTTCTTT.

This clone was seen only once. The CDR3 DNA follows: TGTGCCAGCAGGGACAGAACTATCTACGAGCAGTACTTC. Its protein is CASRDRTIYEQYF. V usage is TRBV12-3 or TRBV12-4 and J usage is TRBJ2-7; a weak D match, TRBD1 (6 bases). This CDR3 is built from 13 residues. V dropped 6 bases and J dropped 3 bases, with 12 bases sitting between them.

The chain recombines TRBV7-2 with TRBJ1-2, with 8 bases lining up with TRBD1. This CDR3 contains 15 residues. Per germline, CDR1 SGHTA and CDR2 FQGNSA. Trimming cost V 5 bases and J 4 bases; bases outside gene matches: 9. The CDR3 DNA follows: TGTGCCAGCAGCCCTGGACAGGGTCGGAGCTATGGCTACACCTTC. Translated, it gives CASSPGQGRSYGYTF.

The chain recombines TRBV7-9 with TRBJ2-7; 7 bases match TRBD1. Germline trimming cut 11 bases from V and 3 bases from J; bases unmatched to any gene: 7. The CDR3 is 12 residues long. Germline loops: CDR1 SEHNR, CDR2 FQNEAQ (reference sequence). As DNA, the CDR3 is TGTGCCGCAGCATGGGACAGCTACGAGCAGTACTTC. Protein product: CAAAWDSYEQYF.

This clone was recorded a few times. The CDR3 sequence: CATKYQGREGNSPLHF. CDR3 nucleotides: TGTGCCACCAAGTACCAGGGCAGGGAGGGGAATTCACCCCTCCACTTT. The chain couples TRBV19 to TRBJ1-6; maybe TRBD1 (5 bases). CDR1 is LNHDA, CDR2 SQIVND, per germline (reference sequence). The CDR3 sequence is 16 residues long. Trimming stripped 10 bases from V and 7 bases from J, with 23 bases between.

In its sample, this clone was seen a few times. J is TRBJ2-3 and V is TRBV5-1, with 13 bases aligning to TRBD2. V dropped 1 base and J dropped 2; count of bases not matched to a gene: 4. The CDR3 has 17 amino acids. Looked up from germline, CDR1 is SGHRS and CDR2 is YFSETQ. The CDR3 spells CASSLYGLAGATDTQYF. The CDR3 DNA follows: TGCGCCAGCAGCTTGTATGGACTAGCGGGGGCCACAGATACGCAGTATTTT. The full variable domain, with the rest looked up from reference TRBV5-1 and TRBJ2-3, is KAGVTQTPRYLIKTRGQQVTLSCSPISGHRSVSWYQQTPGQGLQFLFEYFSETQRNKGNFPGRFSGRQFSNSRSEMNVSTLELGDSALYLCASSLYGLAGATDTQYFGPGTRLTVL.

The genes are TRBV6-5 and TRBJ1-2; tentative D call: TRBD1 (5 bases). Germline V gene data show CDR1 as MNHEY and CDR2 as SVGAGI. Deletions cut 7 bases from V and 5 bases from J, with 14 bases between. The CDR3 totals 13 residues. The CDR3 loop reads CASTQRGRYGYTF. As DNA, the CDR3 is TGTGCCAGCACGCAAAGGGGTCGATATGGCTACACCTTC.

The chain recombines TRBV6-5 with TRBJ1-4; 9 nucleotides line up with TRBD1. V was clipped by 2 bases and J by 8 bases; unmatched bases: 3. This CDR3 is built from 14 residues. Germline values: CDR1 MNHEY, CDR2 SVGAGI. CDR3 sequence: CASSYLGTGEKLFF. Written as DNA, the CDR3 is TGTGCCAGCAGTTACCTGGGGACAGGGGAAAAACTGTTTTTT.

This rearrangement joins TRBV6-5 to TRBJ2-6, with D perhaps TRBD2 (6 bases). CDR1 MNHEY and CDR2 SVGAGI come from the germline V gene. The CDR3 contains 15 residues. V lost 8 bases and J 0 bases, leaving 11 bases between the germline ends. CDR3 coding DNA: TGTGCCAGCCACGGGGGACTCTCTGGGGCCAACGTCCTGACTTTC. Protein product: CASHGGLSGANVLTF.

This rearrangement joins TRBV10-3 to TRBJ2-3; D uncertain. The CDR3 totals 14 residues. Per the germline V gene, CDR1 is ENHRY and CDR2 is SYGVKD. The V gene lost 0 bases and the J gene lost 1 base, with 5 bases spanning the gap. CDR3 DNA: TGTGCCATCAGTGAGTCTACAGGCACAGATACGCAGTATTTT. Amino acids: CAISESTGTDTQYF.